The 32 T cell receptor beta chains given below trace back to one sample, sequenced in a study of T cell changes during pregnancy in multiple sclerosis. Clones were sequenced by immunoSEQ multiplex PCR, and TCRdb holds only the in-frame ones, with some missing. The table records about 61,000 clones, roughly 86% of them present only once. Sequenced here: peripheral blood, sampled in the first trimester of pregnancy. These TCRs come from a female donor with multiple sclerosis, enrolled in a pregnancy study.

The chain joins TRBV27 to TRBJ2-7, with a possible D match to TRBD1 (6 bases). This CDR3 region has 13 residues. The V gene's germline CDR1 is MNHEY and CDR2 SMNVEV (reference sequence). Trimming left V 4 bases short and J 3 bases short, with 10 bases between. The CDR3 coding sequence is TGTGCCAGCAGTTCCGACAGGTACTACGAGCAGTACTTC. It yields the protein CASSSDRYYEQYF.

V gene TRBV9 combines with J gene TRBJ2-6, with TRBD1 identical over 9 bases. The germline CDR1 and CDR2 sequences are SGDLS and YYNGEE. V shed 3 bases, J shed 4 bases, and the junction held 23 bases outside the gene matches. CDR3 length: 22 residues. The CDR3 loop is CASSANYPCATGGSSGANVLTF. The CDR3 DNA sequence: TGTGCCAGCAGCGCAAACTATCCTTGCGCCACAGGGGGCTCGTCAGGGGCCAACGTCCTGACTTTC.

J is TRBJ1-3 and V is TRBV10-3, with 10 bases lining up with TRBD1. Unmatched junction bases numbered 0, after V lost 4 bases and J lost 0 bases. Germline CDR1 and CDR2: ENHRY and SYGVKD. The CDR3 is made up of 15 amino acids. This CDR3 is CAISGTGGSGNTIYF. CDR3 coding DNA: TGTGCCATCAGTGGGACAGGGGGCTCTGGAAACACCATATATTTT.

The chain uses TRBV7-2 and TRBJ2-3; D call uncertain. Germline loops: CDR1 SGHTA, CDR2 FQGNSA. V was trimmed by 5 bases and J by 0 bases, leaving 15 bases between them. The CDR3 totals 16 residues. The DNA of the CDR3 is TGTGCCAGCAGCCCCATAGAAATTTCTAGCACAGATACGCAGTATTTT. Its translation: CASSPIEISSTDTQYF. The entire variable domain, with the rest obtained from reference TRBV7-2 and TRBJ2-3, is as follows: GAGVSQSPSNKVTEKGKDVELRCDPISGHTALYWYRQSLGQGLEFLIYFQGNSAPDKSGLPSDRFSAERTGGSVSTLTIQRTQQEDSAVYLCASSPIEISSTDTQYFGPGTRLTVL.

A single count supports this clone. This chain connects TRBV10-3 to TRBJ1-1; unclear D gene. The CDR3 consists of 13 residues. Germline V gene data show CDR1 as ENHRY and CDR2 as SYGVKD. V was clipped by 4 bases and J by 1 base, with 7 bases between them. Here the CDR3 reads CAISADKNTEAFF. DNA of the CDR3: TGTGCCATCAGTGCCGACAAGAACACTGAAGCTTTCTTT.

The chain uses TRBV5-4 and TRBJ2-1; the match to TRBD2 covers 7 bases. The CDR3 loop spans 16 amino acids. Germline-derived CDR1 and CDR2 are SGHNT and YYREEE (reference sequence). Trimming removed 2 bases from V and 5 bases from J; junction bases left unmatched: 10. This CDR3 is CASSFSAGVADNEQFF. CDR3 nucleotides: TGTGCCAGCAGCTTCTCGGCGGGAGTAGCAGACAATGAGCAGTTCTTC.

This clone was counted a single time. This CDR3 reads CASSPTGGTGYTF. The CDR3 bases are TGTGCCAGTAGCCCGACGGGGGGGACCGGCTACACCTTC. The rearrangement uses TRBV19 and TRBJ1-2; TRBD1 might be the D (5 bases). The V end was cut by 6 bases, the J end by 8 bases, with 16 bases between. Looked up from germline, CDR1 is LNHDA and CDR2 is SQIVND (reference sequence). The CDR3 loop spans 13 amino acids.

The chain recombines TRBV28 with TRBJ2-7; 9 bases agree with TRBD1. With V trimmed by 5 bases and J by 5 bases, 7 bases remained unmatched. CDR1 and CDR2 from the germline V gene are MDHEN and SYDVKM. The CDR3 has 14 amino acids. The CDR3 is CASSPGDRAHEQYF. For the CDR3, the DNA is TGTGCCAGCAGTCCTGGGGACAGGGCCCACGAGCAGTACTTC.

The rearrangement uses TRBV28 and TRBJ2-7; no clear D gene. The germline V and J ends were trimmed by 1 base and 2 bases, with 9 bases remaining between them. The CDR3 is 14 amino acids. The germline V gene encodes CDR1 MDHEN and CDR2 SYDVKM. In DNA form, the CDR3 reads TGTGCCAGCAGTTTATATTCCCTCCCCTACGAGCAGTACTTC. It specifies CASSLYSLPYEQYF.

The V gene is TRBV9, the J gene TRBJ1-4; D remains ambiguous. This CDR3 has 14 amino acids. Trimming removed 2 bases from V and 0 bases from J, with 5 bases in between. The germline gives CDR1 SGDLS, CDR2 YYNGEE. CDR3 DNA sequence: TGTGCCAGCAGCGTGGCAGCAACTAATGAAAAACTGTTTTTT. Residues: CASSVAATNEKLFF.

This chain uses TRBV7-9 with TRBJ2-7, with 7 bases fitting TRBD1. Looked up from germline, CDR1 is SEHNR and CDR2 is FQNEAQ (reference sequence). V was pared by 5 bases and J by 2 bases, with 6 bases of the junction left unmatched. The CDR3 contains 14 residues. The CDR3 DNA reads as TGTGCCAGCAGCAGAACCGGGACAGCCTACGAGCAGTACTTC. Its protein is CASSRTGTAYEQYF.

In this sample, this clone turned up once. The CDR3 DNA reads as TGTGCCAGCAGGGCGGGGCCGATGAGAGAGCAGTACTTC. This translates into CASRAGPMREQYF. The V gene is TRBV28, the J gene TRBJ2-7; D may be TRBD2 (6 bases). The CDR3 is 13 amino acids. Germline V gives CDR1 MDHEN, CDR2 SYDVKM. V lost 6 bases to trimming and J lost 7 bases, with 16 bases between them.

This clone was seen just once. The gene calls are TRBV2 and TRBJ2-3, with 12 bases identical to TRBD2. This CDR3 is 16 amino acids long. The germline V gene has CDR1 SNHLY and CDR2 FYNNEI. Trimming at V came to 6 bases and at J to 0 bases, leaving 4 bases not matched to a gene. CDR3 sequence: CASRGTSGGSTDTQYF. The CDR3 DNA is TGTGCCAGCAGAGGAACTAGCGGGGGGAGCACAGATACGCAGTATTTT.

Only a few counts were recorded for this clone. The CDR3 reads CASSLAGVGLNTEAFF. As DNA, the CDR3 is TGTGCCAGCAGCTTAGCCGGGGTTGGCCTGAACACTGAAGCTTTCTTT. The chain uses TRBV7-2 and TRBJ1-1, with unresolved D. Trimming cost V 0 bases and J 0 bases, with 11 bases left between them. From germline, CDR1 is SGHTA and CDR2 FQGNSA. CDR3 length: 16 residues.

CDR3 amino acids: CASSETGVGYEQYF. CDR3 bases: TGCGCCAGCAGCGAGACAGGGGTAGGTTACGAGCAGTACTTC. The genes are TRBV5-1 and TRBJ2-7; 8 bases align to TRBD1. The CDR3 has 14 amino acids. Germline V CDR1 and CDR2: SGHRS, YFSETQ. After removal of 4 bases from V and 4 bases from J, the junction contained 7 bases not matched to a gene. The whole variable domain, remainder taken from reference TRBV5-1 and TRBJ2-7, is KAGVTQTPRYLIKTRGQQVTLSCSPISGHRSVSWYQQTPGQGLQFLFEYFSETQRNKGNFPGRFSGRQFSNSRSEMNVSTLELGDSALYLCASSETGVGYEQYFGPGTRLTVT.

This clone has a single count. The V gene is TRBV6-1, the J gene TRBJ2-5, with TRBD2 matching over 9 bases. The CDR3 loop spans 14 amino acids. V gave up 3 bases and J gave up 4 bases; unmatched junction bases: 3. Germline V gene sequence: CDR1 MNHNS, CDR2 SASEGT. The chain's CDR3 is CASSDLAGAETQYF. DNA of the CDR3: TGTGCCAGCAGTGACTTAGCGGGAGCAGAGACCCAGTACTTC.

J is TRBJ2-7 and V is TRBV6-5; tentative D call: TRBD2 (6 bases). CDR1 and CDR2 (germline): MNHEY, SVGAGI. The CDR3 length is 13 residues. This CDR3 is CASKSGGTYEQYF. The CDR3, as DNA: TGTGCTTCTAAATCCGGGGGAACCTACGAGCAGTACTTC.

The table lists this clone with a count of one. V and J are TRBV7-9 and TRBJ2-7, with 9 bases identical to TRBD2. The germline CDR1 and CDR2 sequences are SEHNR and FQNEAQ (reference sequence). Trimming cost V 7 bases and J 4 bases; bases outside gene matches: 8. There are 14 residues in the CDR3. The CDR3 DNA sequence: TGTGCCAGCACCGGAATAGCGGGAGTTTACGAGCAGTACTTC. It yields the protein CASTGIAGVYEQYF.

V is TRBV5-1 and J is TRBJ2-1, with no clear D. The CDR3 consists of 14 residues. Trimming pared 0 bases from V and 5 bases from J, leaving 9 bases between. CDR1 SGHRS and CDR2 YFSETQ come from the germline V gene. The CDR3 DNA reads TGCGCCAGCAGCTTGGCCACTAACAACAATGAGCAGTTCTTC. Its translation is CASSLATNNNEQFF.

The J gene is TRBJ2-7, the V gene TRBV19, with 13 bases that match TRBD2. The CDR3 covers 16 residues. The V segment lost 4 bases and the J segment 1 base; nucleotides outside the gene matches: 4. The V gene's germline CDR1 is LNHDA and CDR2 SQIVND (reference sequence). DNA for the CDR3: TGTGCCAGTAGTACTTTACTAGCGGGAGGGTCCTACGAGCAGTACTTC. Its protein is CASSTLLAGGSYEQYF. The full variable domain, with the rest looked up from reference TRBV19 and TRBJ2-7, is DGGITQSPKYLFRKEGQNVTLSCEQNLNHDAMYWYRQDPGQGLRLIYYSQIVNDFQKGDIAEGYSVSREKKESFPLTVTSAQKNPTAFYLCASSTLLAGGSYEQYFGPGTRLTVT.

The V gene is TRBV19, the J gene TRBJ2-7; the D gene is possibly TRBD2 (6 bases). The CDR3 is made up of 13 amino acids. V was trimmed by 5 bases and J by 3 bases, leaving 11 bases between them. Per germline, CDR1 LNHDA and CDR2 SQIVND (reference sequence). CDR3 bases: TGTGCCAGTAGTCCCGATAGCGGCTACGAGCAGTACTTC. Translation gives CASSPDSGYEQYF.

The V and J genes are TRBV13 and TRBJ1-3; D is possibly TRBD1 (6 bases). The CDR3 sequence is 16 residues long. CDR1 and CDR2 (germline): PRHDT, FYEKMQ (reference sequence). V gave up 5 bases and J gave up 4 bases, with 18 bases separating them. CDR3 residues: CASSALTGEEGNTIYF. In nucleotides, the CDR3 is TGTGCCAGCAGCGCGTTGACAGGAGAGGAGGGAAACACCATATATTTT.

The chain couples TRBV5-1 to TRBJ2-1; 12 bases line up with TRBD2. The ends lost 4 bases at V and 8 bases at J; junction bases unmatched: 4. The CDR3 spans 14 residues. Per germline, CDR1 SGHRS and CDR2 YFSETQ. CDR3 loop: CASSGTSGYYEQFF. The CDR3 DNA reads TGCGCCAGCAGCGGGACTAGCGGGTATTATGAGCAGTTCTTC.

A single count supports this clone. V gene TRBV5-6 combines with J gene TRBJ2-1; maybe TRBD1 (6 bases). The V and J ends lost 2 bases and 11 bases respectively, with 14 bases between them. CDR1 and CDR2 (germline): SGHDT, YYEEEE. The CDR3 runs 13 residues. The CDR3 loop reads CASSFGQTAQQFF. The DNA for the CDR3 is TGTGCCAGCAGCTTTGGACAGACGGCTCAGCAGTTCTTC.

This clone was recorded only once. This chain connects TRBV11-2 to TRBJ2-2; D perhaps matches TRBD1 (5 bases). Germline assignment: CDR1 SGHAT and CDR2 FQNNGV. The length of the CDR3 is 15 residues. V lost 5 bases to trimming and J lost 6 bases, with 16 bases between them. CDR3 DNA: TGTGCCAGCAGCCCCCCCAGGGTGGCGGCCGGGGAGCTGTTTTTT. Translation gives CASSPPRVAAGELFF. The variable domain in full, completed from reference TRBV11-2 and TRBJ2-2, reads EAGVAQSPRYKIIEKRQSVAFWCNPISGHATLYWYQQILGQGPKLLIQFQNNGVVDDSQLPKDRFSAERLKGVDSTLKIQPAKLEDSAVYLCASSPPRVAAGELFFGEGSRLTVL.

The chain links TRBV5-1 to TRBJ2-1; perhaps TRBD1 as D (6 bases). CDR1 and CDR2 from the germline V gene are SGHRS and YFSETQ. This CDR3 contains 14 residues. The germline V and J ends were trimmed by 3 bases and 0 bases, with 7 bases remaining between them. The CDR3 DNA follows: TGCGCCAGCAGCTCGGACAGCTCCTACAATGAGCAGTTCTTC. It codes for CASSSDSSYNEQFF.

The V call is TRBV18, the J call TRBJ2-7; 9 bases line up with TRBD1. V dropped 3 bases and J dropped 0; count of bases not matched to a gene: 9. CDR3 size: 17 residues. Germline V gives CDR1 KGHSH, CDR2 LQKENI. CDR3 sequence (DNA): TGTGCCAGCTCACCTTTGGACAGGGGTTTACCCTCCTACGAGCAGTACTTC. It is translated as CASSPLDRGLPSYEQYF.

The chain recombines TRBV2 with TRBJ2-3; perhaps TRBD1 as D (5 bases). Looked up from germline, CDR1 is SNHLY and CDR2 is FYNNEI. CDR3 length: 13 residues. V lost 8 bases, J lost 2 bases, and 11 bases lay in between. CDR3 residues: CASVQEFTDTQYF. Here the CDR3 DNA reads TGTGCCAGCGTACAGGAGTTCACAGATACGCAGTATTTT.

The chain is built from TRBV7-2 and TRBJ2-2; no clear D gene. The CDR3 sequence is 12 residues long. From germline, CDR1 is SGHTA and CDR2 FQGNSA. Trimming shortened V by 5 bases and J by 4 bases, and 5 bases separated the two germline ends. Written as DNA, the CDR3 is TGTGCCAGCAGCCCCGTCACCGGGGAGCTGTTTTTT. Residues: CASSPVTGELFF.

The chain employs TRBV27 and TRBJ2-3; TRBD2 matches at 7 bases. The V gene end was trimmed by 4 bases and the J gene end by 3 bases; junction bases not matched to a gene: 16. The CDR3 extends over 18 amino acids. CDR1 MNHEY and CDR2 SMNVEV come from the germline V gene (reference sequence). The CDR3 DNA is TGTGCCAGCAGTTCCCTTGAAGATTATCGGGGGGATACAGATACGCAGTATTTT. Protein: CASSSLEDYRGDTDTQYF.

The rearrangement links TRBV19 to TRBJ2-1; possible D gene TRBD1, 5 bases. V gave up 3 bases and J gave up 2 bases, with 11 bases separating them. Germline loops: CDR1 LNHDA, CDR2 SQIVND (reference sequence). The CDR3 is made up of 15 amino acids. DNA for the CDR3: TGTGCCAGTAGTATGGGGCCAGCAACCTACAATGAGCAGTTCTTC. Its protein product is CASSMGPATYNEQFF.

The rearrangement uses TRBV7-8 and TRBJ1-1, with no clear D. The CDR3 runs to 14 residues. Germline lookup yields CDR1 SGHVS and CDR2 FQNEAQ. Trimming left V 1 base short and J 3 bases short, with 9 bases between. Here the CDR3 DNA reads TGTGCCAGCAGCTTAGTGGGCCCAGACACTGAAGCTTTCTTT. Its translation: CASSLVGPDTEAFF.